This T cell receptor (beta chain) originates from a study of T cell changes during pregnancy in multiple sclerosis. Profiled with immunoSEQ multiplex PCR; TCRdb holds only in-frame clones, not every one. This sample carries approximately 63,000 clones, 85% to 95% of them seen once, and the ten largest clones take about 2.8%. Germline V CDR1 and CDR2: LNHDA, SQIVND (reference sequence). CDR3 length: 13 amino acids. V lost 6 bases and J lost 4, with 12 bases in between. Sequencing was performed on CD8+ T cells from peripheral blood mononuclear cells, taken in the third trimester of pregnancy. The sequence was obtained from a female donor with multiple sclerosis, enrolled in a pregnancy study. V is TRBV19 and J is TRBJ2-5; no definite D call. The CDR3 nucleotides are TGTGCCAGTAGGCCTCGGGTAGGAGAGACCCAGTACTTC. Protein: CASRPRVGETQYF.